Given below is one T cell receptor beta chain in context. What it recognizes is unknown. This CDR3 has 13 residues. The ends were cut back, 4 bases at V and 3 bases at J, with 11 bases in the middle. Germline CDR1 and CDR2: SGHRS and YFSETQ. This record belongs to a study of CD8+ T cells in alopecia areata. Study observations and caveats: When scalp samples are sequenced, resident alphabeta T cells of normal skin are also captured.

Specimens obtained from alopecia areata patients comprised lesional scalp punch biopsies and peripheral blood. Extracted RNA was reverse transcribed, and the resulting cDNA served as sequencing template. The protocol was immunoSEQ multiplex PCR, while the TCRdb copy is restricted to in-frame clones and leaves out a portion. The table records about 130,000 clones, over 50% of them present only once. This clonotype was obtained from a human donor with alopecia areata. Sequencing used CD4+ T cells sorted from blood, obtained at week 0. This chain joins TRBV5-1 and TRBJ2-7; D possibly corresponds to TRBD1 (6 bases). The CDR3 DNA sequence: TGCGCCAGCAGCACGGGACAAGTCTACGAGCAGTACTTC. It specifies CASSTGQVYEQYF.